The subject of this entry is one TCR beta chain. Original handling: Counts of nucleated cells, estimated from reference gene primer amplification, were obtained. Clones were read by immunoSEQ multiplex PCR, and TCRdb kept only the in-frame ones, dropping some. The V and J calls and clone size were taken over from that table, and D and trimming were inferred from the DNA. The repertoire holds 150,000 or so clones, with roughly 88% as singletons. The sample is drawn from a study of blood T cell repertoires in COVID-19. Trimming shortened V by 5 bases and J by 0 bases, and 14 bases separated the two germline ends. This CDR3 is 16 amino acids long. Germline V gene lookup returns CDR1 SGHVS and CDR2 FQNEAQ.

The receptor was isolated from a man aged 55-75 years with COVID-19, enrolled during active disease. The chain has TRBV7-8 and TRBJ2-1, with D maybe TRBD1 (6 bases). Sequencing was carried out using peripheral blood. In DNA, the CDR3 is TGTGCCAGCAGCATCCCCGGGACATACTCCTACAATGAGCAGTTCTTC. This gives the protein CASSIPGTYSYNEQFF.